A selection of T cell receptor beta chains follows, all from one sample in a study of blood T cell repertoires in COVID-19. The data were produced by immunoSEQ multiplex PCR, yet TCRdb's version contains in-frame clones alone and is incomplete. Here the sample spans some 220,000 clones, around 89% being singletons. The sequencing input was PBMCs or T cells enriched from blood (not recorded which). These receptors came from a woman aged 18-35 years in a cohort exposed to, infected with or recovered from COVID-19 (not recorded which). CDR3s include the opening cysteine and the closing phenylalanine or tryptophan. D genes are given only for firm matches. Expanded clones get a size class; other rows say once, few or many, or leave the size out.

cdr3_length	clone_size	j_call	d_call	v_call	cdr3_nt	cdr3_aa
14	NA	TRBJ2-1	TRBD2	TRBV11-3	TGTGCCAGCAGACCCACTAGCGGGAGTAATGAGCAGTTCTTC	CASRPTSGSNEQFF
15	NA	TRBJ2-1	NA	TRBV5-1	TGCGCCAGCAGCTCAGAAGGGGGCTCCTACAATGAGCAGTTCTTC	CASSSEGGSYNEQFF
16	NA	TRBJ2-3	NA	TRBV9	TGTGCCAGCAGCGTAGACCCGGGAAGGGGCACAGATACGCAGTATTTT	CASSVDPGRGTDTQYF
13	NA	TRBJ2-5	NA	TRBV7-8	TGTGCCAGCAGCCAACTCTACCAAGAGACCCAGTACTTC	CASSQLYQETQYF
14	NA	TRBJ1-1	NA	TRBV5-4	TGTGCCAGCAGCCGGGGACATCAGAACACTGAAGCTTTCTTT	CASSRGHQNTEAFF
15	NA	TRBJ1-2	TRBD1	TRBV5-1	TGCGCCAGCAGCTTGGGAGCCGGGACAGGCTATGGCTACACCTTC	CASSLGAGTGYGYTF
13	NA	TRBJ1-6	NA	TRBV30	TGTGCCTGGAGTGTACGGTATAATTCACCCCTCCACTTT	CAWSVRYNSPLHF
14	NA	TRBJ2-5	NA	TRBV5-4	TGTGCCAGCAGCTTGACTAAGGCGGGAGAGACCCAGTACTTC	CASSLTKAGETQYF
9	NA	TRBJ1-1	NA	TRBV29-1	TGCAGCGTAGGGACAAGGCGAGGCTTT	CSVGTRRGF
13	NA	TRBJ2-1	NA	TRBV2	TGTGCCAGCATTCAGGAAATGTACAATGAGCAGTTCTTC	CASIQEMYNEQFF
15	NA	TRBJ2-5	TRBD1	TRBV5-1	TGCGCCAGCAGCGATCCAGGGGGCTCCCAAGAGACCCAGTACTTC	CASSDPGGSQETQYF
15	few	TRBJ2-1	NA	TRBV30	TGTGCCTGGGCACAAATAGCGGACCTCTACAATGAGCAGTTCTTC	CAWAQIADLYNEQFF
17	NA	TRBJ1-2	TRBD1	TRBV5-6	TGTGCCAGCAGTTTAGGGACAGGGGGCCTTGCTAACTATGGCTACACCTTC	CASSLGTGGLANYGYTF
14	NA	TRBJ1-1	TRBD1	TRBV19	TGTGCCAGTAGTATTCACAGGGGAGACACTGAAGCTTTCTTT	CASSIHRGDTEAFF
17	NA	TRBJ2-7	TRBD1	TRBV18	TGTGCCAGCTCACCTAGTGGGAACCGGGACAGCAAGCCCGAGCAGTACTTC	CASSPSGNRDSKPEQYF
17	NA	TRBJ2-5	TRBD1	TRBV11-2	TGTGCCAGCAGCTTCGACCGGGACAGGGGATCGGAAGAGACCCAGTACTTC	CASSFDRDRGSEETQYF
15	NA	TRBJ2-3	TRBD2	TRBV11-3	TGTGCCAGCAGCTTAAGAGCGGGAGGGACAGATACGCAGTATTTT	CASSLRAGGTDTQYF
15	NA	TRBJ2-7	NA	TRBV3-1/TRBV3-2	TGTGCCAGCAGCCAAGGGACTACATTAGCCTACGAGCAGTACTTC	CASSQGTTLAYEQYF
19	NA	TRBJ2-6	TRBD1	TRBV5-1	TGCGCCAGCAGCTTGGCTTTCGGGACAGGGGGCTCTGGGGCCAACGTCCTGACTTTC	CASSLAFGTGGSGANVLTF
15	NA	TRBJ2-1	TRBD2	TRBV13	TGTGCCAGCAGCAGGACTAGCGGGAGGGGGAATGAGCAGTTCTTC	CASSRTSGRGNEQFF
14	NA	TRBJ1-6	NA	TRBV19	TGTGCCAGTAAGGATCGACAGAGAAATTCACCCCTCCACTTT	CASKDRQRNSPLHF
15	NA	TRBJ2-3	NA	TRBV19	TGTGCCAGTAGTATATTCCCCTCGAGTACAGATACGCAGTATTTT	CASSIFPSSTDTQYF
15	NA	TRBJ1-1	NA	TRBV11-2	TGTGCCAGCAGCTTAGAGCGGGGTGGTCGGGCTGAAGCTTTCTTT	CASSLERGGRAEAFF
15	NA	TRBJ2-2	NA	TRBV9	TGTGCCAGCAGCGCGACAACGGGGTTCGGCGGGGAGCTGTTTTTT	CASSATTGFGGELFF
12	NA	TRBJ1-2	NA	TRBV24-1	TGTGCCACCTCCCACCTCGGCTATGGCTACACCTTC	CATSHLGYGYTF
14	NA	TRBJ2-7	NA	TRBV2	TGTGCCAGCAAAGTGGGTGGAGGATCCTACGAGCAGTACTTC	CASKVGGGSYEQYF
14	once	TRBJ2-3	TRBD1	TRBV28	TGTGCCAGCACCTTAGGGGGCACCAGAGATACGCAGTATTTT	CASTLGGTRDTQYF
13	NA	TRBJ2-7	NA	TRBV4-1	TGCGCCAGCAGCCAAGGTGGGCCCTACGAGCAGTACTTC	CASSQGGPYEQYF
13	NA	TRBJ1-1	NA	TRBV10-1	TGCGCCAGCACCTTCGGGGAGAACACTGAAGCTTTCTTT	CASTFGENTEAFF
17	NA	TRBJ2-3	TRBD2	TRBV18	TGTGCCAGCTCACTCCGCCGGACTAGCGGAGGCACAGATACGCAGTATTTT	CASSLRRTSGGTDTQYF
17	NA	TRBJ2-2	TRBD2	TRBV5-1	TGCGCCAGCAGCTTGGCCCCGGCGGGGGATCCGTTGGGGGAGCTGTTTTTT	CASSLAPAGDPLGELFF
17	NA	TRBJ1-5	TRBD1	TRBV24-1	TGTGCCACCACCCCCACGGACGGGACAGCCCTCAATCAGCCCCAGCATTTT	CATTPTDGTALNQPQHF
14	once	TRBJ2-1	TRBD2	TRBV6-5	TGTGCCAGCAGTCTAGCGGGGGGGCTCTATGAGCAGTTCTTC	CASSLAGGLYEQFF
12	NA	TRBJ1-2	NA	TRBV5-6	TGTGCCAGCAGCCGCGACAACAGTGGCTACACCTTC	CASSRDNSGYTF
13	NA	TRBJ2-4	NA	TRBV6-5	TGTGCCAGCTCGGCCGGGACTAAAAACATTCAGTACTTC	CASSAGTKNIQYF
13	NA	TRBJ1-5	NA	TRBV6-5	TGTGCCACCACGGGTTATAGCAATCAGCCCCAGCATTTT	CATTGYSNQPQHF
15	NA	TRBJ2-1	NA	TRBV3-1/TRBV3-2	TGTGCCAGCAGCCCGGACTGGGAGTGGGACAATGAGCAGTTCTTC	CASSPDWEWDNEQFF